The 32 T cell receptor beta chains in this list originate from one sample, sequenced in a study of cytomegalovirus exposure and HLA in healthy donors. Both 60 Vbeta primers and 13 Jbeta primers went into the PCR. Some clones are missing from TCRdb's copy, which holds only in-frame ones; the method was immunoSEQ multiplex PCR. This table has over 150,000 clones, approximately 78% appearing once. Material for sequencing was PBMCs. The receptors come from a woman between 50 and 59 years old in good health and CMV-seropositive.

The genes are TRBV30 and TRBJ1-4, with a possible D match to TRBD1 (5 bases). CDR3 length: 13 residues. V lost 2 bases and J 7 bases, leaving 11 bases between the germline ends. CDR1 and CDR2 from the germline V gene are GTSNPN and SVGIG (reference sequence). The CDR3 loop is CAWSRGPAEKLFF. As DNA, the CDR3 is TGTGCCTGGAGTAGGGGTCCGGCTGAAAAACTGTTTTTT. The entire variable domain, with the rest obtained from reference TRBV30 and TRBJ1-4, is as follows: SQTIHQWPATLVQPVGSPLSLECTVEGTSNPNLYWYRQAAGRGLQLLFYSVGIGQISSEVPQNLSASRPQDRQFILSSKKLLLSDSGFYLCAWSRGPAEKLFFGSGTQLSVL.

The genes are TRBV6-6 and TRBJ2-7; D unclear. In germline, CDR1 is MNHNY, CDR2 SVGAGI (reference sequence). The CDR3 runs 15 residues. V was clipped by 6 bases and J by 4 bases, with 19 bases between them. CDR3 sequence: CASRAQDTGSYEQYF. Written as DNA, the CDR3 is TGTGCCAGCAGGGCTCAAGACACCGGCTCTTACGAGCAGTACTTC.

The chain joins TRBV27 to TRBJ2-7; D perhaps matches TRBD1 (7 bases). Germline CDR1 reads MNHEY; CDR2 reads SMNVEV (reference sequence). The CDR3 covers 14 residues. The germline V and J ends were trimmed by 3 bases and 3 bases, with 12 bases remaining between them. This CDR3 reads CASSLGGQSYEQYF. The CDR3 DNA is TGTGCCAGCAGTTTGGGGGGACAGAGCTACGAGCAGTACTTC.

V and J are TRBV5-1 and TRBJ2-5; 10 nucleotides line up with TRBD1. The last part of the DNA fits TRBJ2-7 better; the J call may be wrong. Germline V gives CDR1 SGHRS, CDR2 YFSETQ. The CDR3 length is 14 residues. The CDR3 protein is CASSSGTGAYEQYF. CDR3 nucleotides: TGCGCCAGCAGCTCCGGGACAGGGGCCTACGAGCAGTACTTC.

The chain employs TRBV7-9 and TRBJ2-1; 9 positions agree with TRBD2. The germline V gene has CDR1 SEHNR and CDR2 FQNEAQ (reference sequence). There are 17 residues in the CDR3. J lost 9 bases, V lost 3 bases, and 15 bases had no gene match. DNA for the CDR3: TGTGCCAGCAGCTTGGCCGTTACCCGGGAAGCGGGGGGTGAGCAGTTCTTC. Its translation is CASSLAVTREAGGEQFF.

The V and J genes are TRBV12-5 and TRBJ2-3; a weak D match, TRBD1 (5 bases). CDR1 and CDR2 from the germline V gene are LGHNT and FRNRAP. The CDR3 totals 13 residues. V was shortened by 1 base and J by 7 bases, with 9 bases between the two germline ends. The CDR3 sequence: CASGLDRQHTQYF. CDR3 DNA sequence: TGTGCTAGTGGTTTGGACAGACAGCATACGCAGTATTTT.

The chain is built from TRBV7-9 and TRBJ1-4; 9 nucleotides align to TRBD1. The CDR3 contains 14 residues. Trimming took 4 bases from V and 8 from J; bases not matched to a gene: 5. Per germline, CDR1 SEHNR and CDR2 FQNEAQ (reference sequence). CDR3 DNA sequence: TGTGCCAGCAGCTCGGACAGGGGAGGCGAAAAACTGTTTTTT. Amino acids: CASSSDRGGEKLFF. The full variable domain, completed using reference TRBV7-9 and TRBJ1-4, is DTGVSQNPRHKITKRGQNVTFRCDPISEHNRLYWYRQTLGQGPEFLTYFQNEAQLEKSRLLSDRFSAERPKGSFSTLEIQRTEQGDSAMYLCASSSDRGGEKLFFGSGTQLSVL.

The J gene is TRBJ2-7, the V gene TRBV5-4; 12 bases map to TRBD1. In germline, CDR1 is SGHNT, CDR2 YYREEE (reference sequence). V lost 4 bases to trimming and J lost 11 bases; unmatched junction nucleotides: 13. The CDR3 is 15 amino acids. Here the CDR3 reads CASSPGGGQGAEKYF. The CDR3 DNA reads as TGTGCCAGCAGCCCTGGAGGGGGACAGGGGGCGGAAAAGTACTTC.

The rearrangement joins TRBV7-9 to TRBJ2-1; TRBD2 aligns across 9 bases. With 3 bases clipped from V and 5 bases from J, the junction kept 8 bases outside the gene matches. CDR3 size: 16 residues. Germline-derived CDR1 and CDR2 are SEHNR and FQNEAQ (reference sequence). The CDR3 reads CASSFYSSGAHNEQFF. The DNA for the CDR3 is TGTGCCAGCAGCTTCTACTCTAGCGGGGCCCACAATGAGCAGTTCTTC.

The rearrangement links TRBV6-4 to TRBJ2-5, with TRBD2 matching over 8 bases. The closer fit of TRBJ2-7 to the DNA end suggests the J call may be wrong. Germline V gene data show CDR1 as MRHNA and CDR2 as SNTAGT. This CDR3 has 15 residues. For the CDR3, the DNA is TGTGCCAGCAGCTCAGAAGCGGGGGATTCCTACGAGCAGTACTTC. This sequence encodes CASSSEAGDSYEQYF.

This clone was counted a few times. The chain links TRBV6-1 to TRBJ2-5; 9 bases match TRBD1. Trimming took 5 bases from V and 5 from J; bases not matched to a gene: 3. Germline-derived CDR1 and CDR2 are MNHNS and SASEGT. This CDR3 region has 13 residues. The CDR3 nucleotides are TGTGCCAGCAGTCGACAGGGGGAGGAGACCCAGTACTTC. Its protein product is CASSRQGEETQYF.

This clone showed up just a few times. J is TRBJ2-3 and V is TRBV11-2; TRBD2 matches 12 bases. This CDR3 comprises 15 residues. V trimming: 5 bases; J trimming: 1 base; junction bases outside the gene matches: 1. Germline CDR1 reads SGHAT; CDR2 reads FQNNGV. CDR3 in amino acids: CASSRLAGGTDTQYF. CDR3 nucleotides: TGTGCCAGCAGCCGACTAGCGGGGGGCACAGATACGCAGTATTTT.

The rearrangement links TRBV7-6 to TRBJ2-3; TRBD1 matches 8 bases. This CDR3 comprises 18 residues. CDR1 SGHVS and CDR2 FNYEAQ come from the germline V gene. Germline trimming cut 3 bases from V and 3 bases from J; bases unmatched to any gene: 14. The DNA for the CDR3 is TGTGCCAGCAGCTTCCTAGGACAGGGAGGAGAGGAAACAGATACGCAGTATTTT. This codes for CASSFLGQGGEETDTQYF.

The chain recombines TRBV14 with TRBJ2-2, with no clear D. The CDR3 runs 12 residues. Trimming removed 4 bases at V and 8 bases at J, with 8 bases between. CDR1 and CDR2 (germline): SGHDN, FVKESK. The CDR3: CASSPGGGELFF. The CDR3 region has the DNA TGTGCCAGCAGCCCGGGTGGAGGGGAGCTGTTTTTT.

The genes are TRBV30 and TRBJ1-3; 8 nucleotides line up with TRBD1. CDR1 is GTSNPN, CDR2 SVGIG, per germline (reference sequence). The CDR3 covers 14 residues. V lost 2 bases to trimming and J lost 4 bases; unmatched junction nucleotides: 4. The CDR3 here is CAWSPGGAGNTIYF. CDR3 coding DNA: TGTGCCTGGAGTCCAGGGGGCGCGGGAAACACCATATATTTT.

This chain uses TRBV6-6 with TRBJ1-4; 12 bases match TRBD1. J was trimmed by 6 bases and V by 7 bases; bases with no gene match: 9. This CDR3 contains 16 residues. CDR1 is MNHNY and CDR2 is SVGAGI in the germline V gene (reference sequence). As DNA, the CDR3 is TGTGCCAGCAAACGGGACAGGGGGCTTTTAGATGAAAAACTGTTTTTT. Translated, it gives CASKRDRGLLDEKLFF.

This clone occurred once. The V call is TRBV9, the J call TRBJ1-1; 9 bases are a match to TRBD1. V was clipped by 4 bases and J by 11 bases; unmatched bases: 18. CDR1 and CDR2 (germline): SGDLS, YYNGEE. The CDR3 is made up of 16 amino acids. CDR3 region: CASSPGVGTGPEGAFF. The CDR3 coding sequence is TGTGCCAGCAGCCCAGGGGTAGGGACAGGGCCGGAGGGCGCTTTCTTT.

DNA of the CDR3: TGTGCCAGCAGCCCACGACAGGGGAAGGCTTACAATGAGCAGTTCTTC. Its protein is CASSPRQGKAYNEQFF. The V and J genes are TRBV11-3 and TRBJ2-1; 8 nucleotides match TRBD1. Germline lookup yields CDR1 SGHNT and CDR2 YENEEA. CDR3 size: 16 residues. J lost 4 bases, V lost 5 bases, and 10 bases had no gene match.

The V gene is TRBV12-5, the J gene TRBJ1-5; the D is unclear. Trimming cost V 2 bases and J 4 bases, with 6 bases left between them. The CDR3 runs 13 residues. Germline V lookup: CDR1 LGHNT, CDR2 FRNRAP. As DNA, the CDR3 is TGTGCTAGTGGTTTGACAGTTAATCAGCCCCAGCATTTT. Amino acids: CASGLTVNQPQHF.

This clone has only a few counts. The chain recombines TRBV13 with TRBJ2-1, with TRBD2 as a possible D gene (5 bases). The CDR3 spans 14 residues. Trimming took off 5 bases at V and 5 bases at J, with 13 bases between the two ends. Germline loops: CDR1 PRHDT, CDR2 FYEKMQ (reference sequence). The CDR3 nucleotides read TGTGCCAGCAGCCTAACCGGACTTAACAATGAGCAGTTCTTC. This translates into CASSLTGLNNEQFF.

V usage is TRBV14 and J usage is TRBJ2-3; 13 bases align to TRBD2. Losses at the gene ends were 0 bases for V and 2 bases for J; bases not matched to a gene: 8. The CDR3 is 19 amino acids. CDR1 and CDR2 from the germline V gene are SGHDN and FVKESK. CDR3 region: CASSQDTGLAGLYTDTQYF. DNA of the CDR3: TGTGCCAGCAGCCAAGATACGGGACTAGCGGGACTGTACACAGATACGCAGTATTTT.

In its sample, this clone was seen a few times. The CDR3 reads CSARTSGDYNEQFF. CDR3 DNA sequence: TGCAGCGCCCGGACTAGCGGGGACTACAATGAGCAGTTCTTC. The J gene is TRBJ2-1, the V gene TRBV29-1; TRBD2 matches at 12 bases. CDR1 SQVTM and CDR2 ANQGSEA come from the germline V gene. V lost 7 bases, J lost 3 bases, and 4 bases stayed unmatched. This CDR3 is built from 14 residues.

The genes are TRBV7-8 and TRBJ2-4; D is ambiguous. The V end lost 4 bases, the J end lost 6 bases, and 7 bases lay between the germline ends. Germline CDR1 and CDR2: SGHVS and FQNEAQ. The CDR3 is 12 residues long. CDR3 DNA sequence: TGTGCCAGCAGCTCACTCCTAAACATTCAGTACTTC. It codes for CASSSLLNIQYF.

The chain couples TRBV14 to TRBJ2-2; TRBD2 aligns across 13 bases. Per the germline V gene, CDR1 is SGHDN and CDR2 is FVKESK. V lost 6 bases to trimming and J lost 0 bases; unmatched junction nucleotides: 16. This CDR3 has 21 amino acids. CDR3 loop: CASSLHLPGLAGKANTGELFF. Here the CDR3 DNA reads TGTGCCAGCAGTTTACACCTTCCGGGACTAGCGGGGAAAGCGAACACCGGGGAGCTGTTTTTT.

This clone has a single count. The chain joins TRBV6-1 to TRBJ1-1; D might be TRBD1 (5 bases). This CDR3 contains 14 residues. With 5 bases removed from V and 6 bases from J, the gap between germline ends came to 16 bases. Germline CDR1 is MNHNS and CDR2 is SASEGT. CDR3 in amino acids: CASSNTPSGAEAFF. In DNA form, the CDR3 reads TGTGCCAGCAGTAACACCCCCTCGGGGGCTGAAGCTTTCTTT.

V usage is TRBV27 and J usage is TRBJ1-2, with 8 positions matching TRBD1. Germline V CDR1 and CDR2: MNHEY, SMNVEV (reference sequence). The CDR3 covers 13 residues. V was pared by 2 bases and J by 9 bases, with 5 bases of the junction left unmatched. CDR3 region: CASSLTGQGSYTF. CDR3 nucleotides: TGTGCCAGCAGTTTAACCGGACAGGGTAGCTACACCTTC.

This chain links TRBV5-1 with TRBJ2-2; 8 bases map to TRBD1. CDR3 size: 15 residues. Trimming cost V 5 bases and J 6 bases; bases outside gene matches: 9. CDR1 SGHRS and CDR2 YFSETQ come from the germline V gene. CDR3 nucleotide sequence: TGCGCCAGCAGTAGCAGGACAGGGTCGTCCGGGGAGCTGTTTTTT. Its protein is CASSSRTGSSGELFF.

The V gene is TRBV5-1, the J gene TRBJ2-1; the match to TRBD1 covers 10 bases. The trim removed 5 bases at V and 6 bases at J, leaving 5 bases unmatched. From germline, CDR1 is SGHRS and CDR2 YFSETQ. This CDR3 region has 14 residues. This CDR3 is CASSGTGVVNEQFF. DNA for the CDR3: TGCGCCAGCAGTGGGACAGGGGTAGTCAATGAGCAGTTCTTC.

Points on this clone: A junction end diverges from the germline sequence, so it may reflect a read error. CDR3 nucleotides: TGTTCCAGCAGCCTCCCGACAGGACCAACGAACACTGAAGCTTTCTTT. This codes for CSSSLPTGPTNTEAFF. The chain combines TRBV7-9 with TRBJ1-1; D perhaps matches TRBD1 (6 bases). CDR1 is SEHNR and CDR2 is FQNEAQ in the germline V gene (reference sequence). The CDR3 is made up of 16 amino acids.

The DNA of the CDR3 is TGCGCCAGCAGCCCCGGGACTAGCGGGGGGGCCTGGGAGACCCAGTACTTC. Translating it yields CASSPGTSGGAWETQYF. V and J are TRBV5-1 and TRBJ2-5; 16 bases fit TRBD2. V trimming: 4 bases; J trimming: 5 bases; junction bases outside the gene matches: 8. There are 17 residues in the CDR3. The germline V gene encodes CDR1 SGHRS and CDR2 YFSETQ.

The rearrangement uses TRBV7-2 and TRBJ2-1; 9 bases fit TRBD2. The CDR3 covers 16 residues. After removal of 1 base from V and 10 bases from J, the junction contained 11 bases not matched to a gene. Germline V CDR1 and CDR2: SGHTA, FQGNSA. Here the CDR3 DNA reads TGTGCCAGCAGCTTAGAGGCTAGCGGGACTCCAAGAGAGCAGTTCTTC. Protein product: CASSLEASGTPREQFF.

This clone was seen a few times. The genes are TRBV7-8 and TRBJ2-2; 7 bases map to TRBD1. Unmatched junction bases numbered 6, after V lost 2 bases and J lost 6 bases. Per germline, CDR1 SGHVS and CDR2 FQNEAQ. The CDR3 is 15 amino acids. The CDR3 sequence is CASSLHDRVPGELFF. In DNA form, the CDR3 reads TGTGCCAGCAGCTTACACGACAGGGTTCCCGGGGAGCTGTTTTTT.